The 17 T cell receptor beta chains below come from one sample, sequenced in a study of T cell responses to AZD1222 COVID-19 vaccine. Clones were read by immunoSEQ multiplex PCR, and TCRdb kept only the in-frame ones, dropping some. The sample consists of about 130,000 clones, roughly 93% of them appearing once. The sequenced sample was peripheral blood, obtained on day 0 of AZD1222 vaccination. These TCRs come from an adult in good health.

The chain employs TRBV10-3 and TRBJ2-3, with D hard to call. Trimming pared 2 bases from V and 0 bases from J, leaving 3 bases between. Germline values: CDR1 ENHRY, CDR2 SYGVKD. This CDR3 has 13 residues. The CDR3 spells CAISETSTDTQYF. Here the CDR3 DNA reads TGTGCCATCAGTGAGACGAGCACAGATACGCAGTATTTT.

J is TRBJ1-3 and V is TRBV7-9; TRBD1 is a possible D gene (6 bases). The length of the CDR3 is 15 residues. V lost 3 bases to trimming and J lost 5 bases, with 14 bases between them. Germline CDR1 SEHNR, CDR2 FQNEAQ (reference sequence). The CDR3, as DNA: TGTGCCAGCAGCTTGGACAGCGAAGATCGAAACACCATATATTTT. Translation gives CASSLDSEDRNTIYF.

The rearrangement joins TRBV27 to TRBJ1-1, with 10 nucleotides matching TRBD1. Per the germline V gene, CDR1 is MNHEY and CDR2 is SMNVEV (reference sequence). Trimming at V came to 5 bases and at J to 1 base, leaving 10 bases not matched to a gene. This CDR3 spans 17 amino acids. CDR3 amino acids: CASSPRQGARKNTEAFF. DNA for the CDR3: TGTGCCAGCAGTCCCCGACAGGGGGCTCGTAAGAACACTGAAGCTTTCTTT.

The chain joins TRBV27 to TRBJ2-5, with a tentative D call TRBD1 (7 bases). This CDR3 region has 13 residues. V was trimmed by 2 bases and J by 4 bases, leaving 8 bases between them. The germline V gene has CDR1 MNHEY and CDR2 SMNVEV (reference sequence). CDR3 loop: CASSLQGGETQYF. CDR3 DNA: TGTGCCAGCAGTTTACAGGGGGGAGAGACCCAGTACTTC.

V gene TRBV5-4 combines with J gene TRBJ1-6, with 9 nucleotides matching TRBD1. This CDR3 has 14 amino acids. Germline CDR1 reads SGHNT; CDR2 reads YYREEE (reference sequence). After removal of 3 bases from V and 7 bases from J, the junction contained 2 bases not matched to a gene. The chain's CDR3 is CASSSDRGNSPLHF. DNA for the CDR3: TGTGCCAGCAGCTCGGACAGGGGAAATTCACCCCTCCACTTT.

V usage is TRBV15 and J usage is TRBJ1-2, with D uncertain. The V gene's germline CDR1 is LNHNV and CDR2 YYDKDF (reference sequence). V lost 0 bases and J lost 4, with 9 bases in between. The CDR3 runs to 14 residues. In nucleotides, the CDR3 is TGTGCCACCAGCAGAGATTTGGCCAGCTATGGCTACACCTTC. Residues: CATSRDLASYGYTF.

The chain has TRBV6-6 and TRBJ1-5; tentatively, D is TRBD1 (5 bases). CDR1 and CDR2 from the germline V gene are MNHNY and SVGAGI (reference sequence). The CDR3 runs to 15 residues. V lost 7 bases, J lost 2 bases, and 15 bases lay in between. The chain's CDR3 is CASILGRVGNQPQHF. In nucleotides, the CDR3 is TGTGCCAGCATCTTGGGCAGGGTAGGCAATCAGCCCCAGCATTTT.

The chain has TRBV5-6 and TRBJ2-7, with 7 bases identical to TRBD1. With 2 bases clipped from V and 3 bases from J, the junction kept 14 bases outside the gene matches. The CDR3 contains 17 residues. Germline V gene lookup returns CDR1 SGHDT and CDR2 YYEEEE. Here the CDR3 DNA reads TGTGCCAGCAGCTTCTTCCGGGACAGCCAACCCTACTACGAGCAGTACTTC. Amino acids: CASSFFRDSQPYYEQYF.

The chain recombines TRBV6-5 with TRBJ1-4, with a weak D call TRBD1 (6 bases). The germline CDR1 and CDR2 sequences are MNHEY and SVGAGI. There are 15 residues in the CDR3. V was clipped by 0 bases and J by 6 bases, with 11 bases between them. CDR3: CASSYSRGEDEKLFF. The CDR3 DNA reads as TGTGCCAGCAGTTACTCCAGGGGCGAGGATGAAAAACTGTTTTTT.

The CDR3 nucleotides read TGTGCCAGCACCCTGCGGGGGGCGGCCTACAATGAGCAGTTCTTC. It yields the protein CASTLRGAAYNEQFF. This chain connects TRBV27 to TRBJ2-1; 8 positions agree with TRBD2. This CDR3 has 15 residues. Germline trimming cut 7 bases from V and 2 bases from J; bases unmatched to any gene: 7. Germline-derived CDR1 and CDR2 are MNHEY and SMNVEV (reference sequence).

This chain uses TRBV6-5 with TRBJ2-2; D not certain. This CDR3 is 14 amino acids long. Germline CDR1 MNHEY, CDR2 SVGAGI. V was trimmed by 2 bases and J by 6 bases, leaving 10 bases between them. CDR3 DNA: TGTGCCAGCAGTTACGTAATGGGTCCCGGGGAGCTGTTTTTT. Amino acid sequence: CASSYVMGPGELFF.

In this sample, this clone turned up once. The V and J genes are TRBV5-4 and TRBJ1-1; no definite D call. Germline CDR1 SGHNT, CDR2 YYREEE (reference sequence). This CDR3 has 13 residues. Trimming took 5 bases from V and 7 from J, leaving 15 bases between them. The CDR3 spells CASRPMNRGEAFF. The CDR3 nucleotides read TGTGCCAGCAGACCAATGAATCGGGGTGAAGCTTTCTTT.

The CDR3 DNA reads as TGTGCCAGCAGTCTCGGGCAGGGGGAAAACACCATATATTTT. This gives the protein CASSLGQGENTIYF. The genes are TRBV2 and TRBJ1-3, with 7 bases matching TRBD1. V dropped 5 bases and J dropped 6; count of bases not matched to a gene: 7. The CDR3 consists of 14 residues. Germline CDR1 is SNHLY and CDR2 is FYNNEI.

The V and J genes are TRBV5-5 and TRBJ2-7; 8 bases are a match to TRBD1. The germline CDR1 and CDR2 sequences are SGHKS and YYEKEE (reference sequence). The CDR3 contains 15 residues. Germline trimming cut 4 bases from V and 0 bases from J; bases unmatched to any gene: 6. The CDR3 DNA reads TGTGCCAGCAGCCCGTTACAGGGGGTCTCCTACGAGCAGTACTTC. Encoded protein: CASSPLQGVSYEQYF.

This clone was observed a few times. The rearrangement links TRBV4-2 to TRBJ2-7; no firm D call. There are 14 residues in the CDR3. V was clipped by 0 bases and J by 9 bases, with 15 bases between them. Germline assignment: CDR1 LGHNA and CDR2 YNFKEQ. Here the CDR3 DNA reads TGTGCCAGCAGCCAAGATTCAGTATCTCCCGGGCAGTACTTC. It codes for CASSQDSVSPGQYF.

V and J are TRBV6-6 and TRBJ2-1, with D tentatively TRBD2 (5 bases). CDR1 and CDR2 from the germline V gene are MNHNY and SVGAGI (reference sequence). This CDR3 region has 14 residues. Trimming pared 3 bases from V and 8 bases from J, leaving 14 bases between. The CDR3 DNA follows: TGTGCCAGCAGTTATTCCGACGCCGGGGATGAGCAGTTCTTC. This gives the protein CASSYSDAGDEQFF.

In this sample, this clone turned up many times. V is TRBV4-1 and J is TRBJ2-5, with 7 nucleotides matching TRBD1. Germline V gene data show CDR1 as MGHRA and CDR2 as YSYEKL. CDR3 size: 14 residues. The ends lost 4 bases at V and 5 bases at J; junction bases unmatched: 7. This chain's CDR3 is CASSLPDRAETQYF. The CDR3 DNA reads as TGCGCCAGCAGCCTACCCGACAGGGCCGAGACCCAGTACTTC.